What follows are 22 T cell receptor beta chains derived from one specimen sequenced in a study of T cells after yellow fever vaccination. Via MiXCR, TCRdb re-called the 5' RACE reads, giving one row per CDR3 protein. The sample holds some 340,000 distinct CDR3 sequences, about 10% seen once. Material: CD4+ T cells sorted from PBMCs, obtained 45 days after the yellow fever booster vaccination. These receptors were obtained from a man between 18 and 35 years old who received the YFV17D yellow fever vaccine.

CDR3 sequence (DNA): TGTGCCAGCTCACCACCCCAGGGAAGGTATGCCGAGCAGTACTTC. Protein product: CASSPPQGRYAEQYF. The chain couples TRBV18 to TRBJ2-7; tentative D call: TRBD1 (5 bases). Germline V gene lookup returns CDR1 KGHSH and CDR2 LQKENI. The CDR3 sequence is 15 residues long. V lost 0 bases, J lost 6 bases, and 15 bases lay in between.

At least ten counts were recorded for this clonotype. The J gene is TRBJ1-2, the V gene TRBV27; TRBD1 matches 9 bases. The CDR3 contains 13 residues. The V segment lost 2 bases and the J segment 8 bases; nucleotides outside the gene matches: 3. Germline V CDR1 and CDR2: MNHEY, SMNVEV (reference sequence). The CDR3 DNA sequence: TGTGCCAGCAGTTTAACAGGGGGCTGGGGCTACACCTTC. Residues: CASSLTGGWGYTF.

This clonotype has a count of ten or more. The CDR3 coding sequence is TGTGCCAGCAGCAGCGGGGCTAGAGATACGCAGTATTTT. Translating gives CASSSGARDTQYF. The chain has TRBV27 and TRBJ2-3; 7 bases are a match to TRBD2. Trimming removed 6 bases from V and 5 bases from J; junction bases left unmatched: 5. CDR1 is MNHEY and CDR2 is SMNVEV in the germline V gene (reference sequence). The CDR3 length is 13 residues.

The chain links TRBV4-3 to TRBJ1-1; D might be TRBD1 (6 bases). This CDR3 is 15 amino acids long. Germline V gives CDR1 LGHNA, CDR2 YSLEER. V shed 0 bases and J shed 3 bases, with 11 bases lying between them. The CDR3 here is CASSQEGAGDTEAFF. As DNA, the CDR3 is TGCGCCAGCAGCCAAGAGGGGGCGGGGGACACTGAAGCTTTCTTT.

This clonotype was observed a handful of times. The V gene is TRBV7-3, the J gene TRBJ1-2; TRBD1 matches 7 bases. The CDR3 spans 15 residues. Germline trimming cut 6 bases from V and 2 bases from J; bases unmatched to any gene: 9. Per the germline V gene, CDR1 is SGHTA and CDR2 is FQGTGA. Here the CDR3 DNA reads TGTGCCAGCAGACTCACAGGGGCTGGAAACTATGGCTACACCTTC. The encoded protein is CASRLTGAGNYGYTF. Full variable domain (missing parts from reference TRBV7-3 and TRBJ1-2): GAGVSQTPSNKVTEKGKYVELRCDPISGHTALYWYRQSLGQGPEFLIYFQGTGAADDSGLPNDRFFAVRPEGSVSTLKIQRTERGDSAVYLCASRLTGAGNYGYTFGSGTRLTVV.

The V and J genes are TRBV7-8 and TRBJ1-1; the D gene is possibly TRBD1 (5 bases). The length of the CDR3 is 15 residues. CDR1 SGHVS and CDR2 FQNEAQ come from the germline V gene. The V and J ends lost 5 bases and 3 bases respectively, with 16 bases between them. This CDR3 is CASSPGTLRDTEAFF. CDR3 sequence (DNA): TGTGCCAGCAGCCCCGGGACCCTAAGGGACACTGAAGCTTTCTTT.

This clonotype was counted only a few times. V usage is TRBV5-1 and J usage is TRBJ1-6; the D is unclear. The CDR3 runs to 15 residues. Germline V lookup: CDR1 SGHRS, CDR2 YFSETQ. The germline V and J ends were trimmed by 4 bases and 9 bases, with 17 bases remaining between them. CDR3 loop: CASSLDPAGLSPLHF. CDR3 coding DNA: TGCGCCAGCAGCCTCGACCCGGCGGGCCTTTCACCCCTCCACTTT.

This clonotype was counted ten times or more. The V call is TRBV4-2, the J call TRBJ2-5, with D possibly TRBD2 on 6 matching bases. The CDR3 is made up of 15 amino acids. In germline, CDR1 is LGHNA, CDR2 YNFKEQ. The V and J ends lost 0 bases and 5 bases respectively, with 13 bases between them. For the CDR3, the DNA is TGTGCCAGCAGCCAAGAACGCGGGGTGTGGGAGACCCAGTACTTC. It specifies CASSQERGVWETQYF.

This clonotype was counted only a few times. The chain carries TRBV20-1 and TRBJ2-7; TRBD2 might be the D (5 bases). The CDR3 is 17 residues long. Between the trimmed V and J ends, which lost 3 bases and 2 bases, there was a span of 23 bases. Germline V CDR1 and CDR2: DFQATT, SNEGSKA (reference sequence). CDR3 sequence (DNA): TGCAGTGCTAGGAAGACGGAGGACTGGCCGTCCGCCTACGAGCAGTACTTC. Protein product: CSARKTEDWPSAYEQYF.

The sample holds a few counts of this clonotype. The gene calls are TRBV27 and TRBJ2-2, with 11 bases matching TRBD1. Germline V gene sequence: CDR1 MNHEY, CDR2 SMNVEV (reference sequence). V dropped 6 bases and J dropped 6; count of bases not matched to a gene: 6. This CDR3 has 15 residues. CDR3 sequence (DNA): TGTGCCAGCAGCCCGGACAGGGGGCGACCCGGGGAGCTGTTTTTT. It specifies CASSPDRGRPGELFF.

This rearrangement joins TRBV11-2 to TRBJ2-7; TRBD1 matches 8 bases. Trimming cost V 0 bases and J 7 bases; bases outside gene matches: 8. The length of the CDR3 is 15 residues. CDR1 SGHAT and CDR2 FQNNGV come from the germline V gene. CDR3: CASSLDGQGAREQYF. As DNA, the CDR3 is TGTGCCAGCAGCTTAGATGGTCAGGGGGCGAGAGAGCAGTACTTC.

This chain links TRBV6-2 or TRBV6-3 with TRBJ2-1; 7 bases agree with TRBD1. The CDR3 has 18 residues. V dropped 0 bases and J dropped 3; count of bases not matched to a gene: 11. Germline V CDR1 and CDR2: MNHEY, SVGEGT. DNA of the CDR3: TGTGCCAGCAGTTACTCAAGGGGGCAGTACCCCTACTACAATGAGCAGTTCTTC. Amino acid sequence: CASSYSRGQYPYYNEQFF.

This clonotype was recorded a few times. V is TRBV6-2 or TRBV6-3 and J is TRBJ2-3; 8 positions agree with TRBD1. With V trimmed by 2 bases and J by 4 bases, 8 bases remained unmatched. Germline V gene lookup returns CDR1 MNHEY and CDR2 SVGEGT. This CDR3 spans 16 amino acids. The CDR3 sequence is CASSYTGTQGADTQYF. The CDR3 bases are TGTGCCAGCAGTTACACCGGGACACAGGGGGCAGATACGCAGTATTTT.

This chain joins TRBV6-5 and TRBJ2-3; D is ambiguous. Germline CDR1 reads MNHEY; CDR2 reads SVGAGI. V was pared by 10 bases and J by 1 base, with 12 bases between. CDR3 length: 13 residues. The CDR3 protein is CATWAPGTDTQYF. The CDR3 nucleotides are TGTGCCACCTGGGCCCCCGGCACAGATACGCAGTATTTT.

The rearrangement joins TRBV6-2 or TRBV6-3 to TRBJ1-1; no clear D. Between the trimmed V and J ends, which lost 2 bases and 5 bases, there was a span of 15 bases. The CDR3 is 15 amino acids. CDR1 MNHEY and CDR2 SVGEGT come from the germline V gene. The CDR3 bases are TGTGCCAGCAGTTACGGTCGCCTGTTGAGGACTGAAGCTTTCTTT. Protein product: CASSYGRLLRTEAFF.

The J gene is TRBJ1-1, the V gene TRBV18; maybe TRBD1 (5 bases). CDR3 length equals 15 residues. V gave up 2 bases and J gave up 3 bases, with 13 bases separating them. Per germline, CDR1 KGHSH and CDR2 LQKENI. The CDR3 here is CASSPATKGHTEAFF. The CDR3 bases are TGTGCCAGCTCACCAGCGACAAAGGGGCACACTGAAGCTTTCTTT.

This clonotype has more than one count but fewer than ten. The chain uses TRBV5-6 and TRBJ2-3; 7 bases match TRBD1. The ends lost 2 bases at V and 4 bases at J; junction bases unmatched: 7. From germline, CDR1 is SGHDT and CDR2 YYEEEE. CDR3 length equals 15 residues. The CDR3 DNA follows: TGTGCCAGCAGCTTACAGGGGCGATCCGCAGATACGCAGTATTTT. This codes for CASSLQGRSADTQYF.

In the case of this clonotype: This may come from a read error, since a much larger clone is one base off. The chain links TRBV11-3 to TRBJ2-5, with D perhaps matching TRBD1 (6 bases). V lost 5 bases and J lost 3, with 10 bases in between. This CDR3 has 13 residues. Germline CDR1 is SGHNT and CDR2 is YENEEA. The CDR3 reads CASSPPGEETQYF. CDR3 bases: TGTGCCAGCAGCCCCCCAGGGGAAGAGACCCAGTACTTC.

This clonotype was counted only a few times. The chain joins TRBV20-1 to TRBJ2-1; D might be TRBD2 (5 bases). The CDR3 covers 16 residues. V dropped 3 bases and J dropped 0 bases, with 15 bases sitting between them. Germline V CDR1 and CDR2: DFQATT, SNEGSKA (reference sequence). The CDR3 sequence is CSASGSRTVSYNEQFF. As DNA, the CDR3 is TGCAGTGCTAGTGGGAGTAGGACGGTCTCCTACAATGAGCAGTTCTTC.

This clonotype was detected a few times. The chain carries TRBV2 and TRBJ1-5; 10 positions match TRBD1. The germline V gene has CDR1 SNHLY and CDR2 FYNNEI. The ends lost 3 bases at V and 6 bases at J; junction bases unmatched: 2. CDR3 length: 14 residues. As DNA, the CDR3 is TGTGCCAGCAGTGAGACAGGGGGCGGTCAGCCCCAGCATTTT. It codes for CASSETGGGQPQHF.

This clonotype occurred many times. This CDR3 reads CASSPQGLNTEAFF. The CDR3 region has the DNA TGCGCCAGCAGCCCCCAGGGGCTGAACACTGAAGCTTTCTTT. This chain connects TRBV5-1 to TRBJ1-1; perhaps TRBD1 as D (6 bases). V gave up 4 bases and J gave up 0 bases, with 10 bases separating them. The V gene's germline CDR1 is SGHRS and CDR2 YFSETQ. The CDR3 loop spans 14 amino acids. Combining the CDR3 with reference TRBV5-1 and TRBJ1-1 gives the whole variable domain KAGVTQTPRYLIKTRGQQVTLSCSPISGHRSVSWYQQTPGQGLQFLFEYFSETQRNKGNFPGRFSGRQFSNSRSEMNVSTLELGDSALYLCASSPQGLNTEAFFGQGTRLTVV.

This clonotype was recorded many times. V is TRBV5-6 and J is TRBJ2-7, with 9 positions matching TRBD1. Germline lookup yields CDR1 SGHDT and CDR2 YYEEEE. The CDR3 sequence is 20 residues long. V shed 0 bases, J shed 2 bases, and the junction held 18 bases outside the gene matches. As DNA, the CDR3 is TGTGCCAGCAGCTTGGGGCTTGGGACAGGGCTGACTAGGGGGACCTACGAGCAGTACGTC. Translating gives CASSLGLGTGLTRGTYEQYV.